The source of this T cell receptor (beta chain) is a study of early T cells in non-severe SARS-CoV-2 infection. About the study: Sequencing of unsorted whole blood was done on bulk RNA, leaving chains unpaired.

The junction had 6 bases not matched to a gene; V was cut back by 6 bases and J by 2 bases. This CDR3 region has 14 residues. Per the germline V gene, CDR1 is SNHLY and CDR2 is FYNNEI. Concerning this clonotype itself: Its antigen is unknown.

Individual cDNA molecules received unique molecular identifiers. TCRdb passed the 5' RACE reads through MiXCR, listing each CDR3 protein once. Of more than 80,000 distinct CDR3 sequences listed, around 15% were seen once; the top ten hold about 7.5%. Study-level results: VDJdb-based matching was biased toward anti-spike CD8 responses and missed private and CD4 specificities.

This clonotype was obtained from an adult who was a healthcare worker with PCR-confirmed SARS-CoV-2 infection or an uninfected control (not recorded which). The chain couples TRBV2 to TRBJ2-7; TRBD1 matches at 8 bases. What was sequenced was whole blood. CDR3 coding DNA: TGTGCCAGCAGGGTTAGACAGGGGCCCTACGAGCAGTACTTC. It translates to CASRVRQGPYEQYF.